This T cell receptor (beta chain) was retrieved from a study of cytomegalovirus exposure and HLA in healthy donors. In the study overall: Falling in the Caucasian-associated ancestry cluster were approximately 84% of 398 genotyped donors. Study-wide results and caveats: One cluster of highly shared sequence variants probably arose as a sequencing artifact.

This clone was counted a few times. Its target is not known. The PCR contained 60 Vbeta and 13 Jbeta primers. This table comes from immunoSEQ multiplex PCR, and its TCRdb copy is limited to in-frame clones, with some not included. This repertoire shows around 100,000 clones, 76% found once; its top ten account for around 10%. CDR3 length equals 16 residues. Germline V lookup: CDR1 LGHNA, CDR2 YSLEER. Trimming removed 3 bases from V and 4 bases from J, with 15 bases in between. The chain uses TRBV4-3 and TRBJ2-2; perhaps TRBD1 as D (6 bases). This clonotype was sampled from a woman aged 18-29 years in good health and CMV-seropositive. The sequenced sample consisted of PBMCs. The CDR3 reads CASSHLTGLGTGELFF. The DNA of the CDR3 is TGCGCCAGCAGCCACCTTACAGGGCTGGGCACCGGGGAGCTGTTTTTT.